Presented here are 23 T cell receptor beta chains from one specimen sequenced in a study of T cell repertoires and Cas9 in healthy adults. Measured with immunoSEQ multiplex PCR; TCRdb has only the in-frame clones, and not every one. The table has 11,000 to 15,000 clones, about 91% seen once; the top ten hold approximately 1.5%. The sample comprised Tregs (CD4+, CD25+, CD127-, CD137-, CD154-) from PBMCs; culture status not recorded. These receptors were obtained from a human donor in good health.

The chain has TRBV7-2 and TRBJ2-7, with D unresolved. The CDR3 has 14 amino acids. Trimming removed 5 bases from V and 3 bases from J, with 14 bases in between. Germline assignment: CDR1 SGHTA and CDR2 FQGNSA. The CDR3 region has the DNA TGTGCCAGCAGCCCCGGGTATAGAGGCTACGAGCAGTACTTC. Translated, it gives CASSPGYRGYEQYF.

The J gene is TRBJ2-6, the V gene TRBV6-4; possibly TRBD1 or TRBD2 for D (5 bases each). V was pared by 8 bases and J by 0 bases, with 11 bases between. In germline, CDR1 is MRHNA, CDR2 SNTAGT. The CDR3 spans 15 residues. CDR3 coding DNA: TGTGCCAGCCGAGGGACGAGCTCTGGGGCCAACGTCCTGACTTTC. It specifies CASRGTSSGANVLTF.

The V call is TRBV7-8, the J call TRBJ2-1; maybe TRBD2 (6 bases). In germline, CDR1 is SGHVS, CDR2 FQNEAQ. Trimming shortened V by 5 bases and J by 4 bases, and 15 bases separated the two germline ends. The length of the CDR3 is 15 residues. The CDR3 nucleotides read TGTGCCAGCAGCGCGAGGTCGGGGGTGTACAATGAGCAGTTCTTC. This sequence encodes CASSARSGVYNEQFF.

The V call is TRBV15, the J call TRBJ2-4; the D is unclear. V lost 3 bases to trimming and J lost 0 bases, with 12 bases between them. There are 16 residues in the CDR3. Germline V CDR1 and CDR2: LNHNV, YYDKDF (reference sequence). The CDR3, as DNA: TGTGCCACCAGCAGGGATCCAGCCAAAGCCAAAAACATTCAGTACTTC. Translated, it gives CATSRDPAKAKNIQYF.

The chain combines TRBV18 with TRBJ1-3; D might be TRBD1 (6 bases). This CDR3 comprises 16 residues. V was pared by 2 bases and J by 2 bases, with 13 bases between. Germline values: CDR1 KGHSH, CDR2 LQKENI. CDR3 region: CASSPGAGEPGNTIYF. For the CDR3, the DNA is TGTGCCAGCTCACCAGGAGCAGGGGAGCCTGGAAACACCATATATTTT.

This rearrangement joins TRBV11-2 to TRBJ1-1, with TRBD1 matching over 9 bases. The trim removed 5 bases at V and 3 bases at J, leaving 4 bases unmatched. The CDR3 spans 14 residues. Germline CDR1 and CDR2: SGHAT and FQNNGV. CDR3 DNA sequence: TGTGCCAGCAGCGTACAGGGGGCTCACACTGAAGCTTTCTTT. Its protein is CASSVQGAHTEAFF.

This clone was seen once. CDR3 coding DNA: TGTGCCAGCAGCTTAGGGGGGACTAGCGGGAGTAAGGGCAATGAGCAGTTCTTC. Its translation is CASSLGGTSGSKGNEQFF. J is TRBJ2-1 and V is TRBV11-2, with 14 bases aligning to TRBD2. V shed 1 base and J 6 bases; nucleotides not matched to a gene: 8. The germline V gene encodes CDR1 SGHAT and CDR2 FQNNGV. This CDR3 has 18 amino acids.

CDR3 region: CAWRQGSGGYTF. The CDR3 coding sequence is TGTGCCTGGAGGCAGGGATCTGGGGGCTACACCTTC. This chain links TRBV30 with TRBJ1-2; D is possibly TRBD1 (5 bases). V was pared by 3 bases and J by 8 bases, with 13 bases between. The germline CDR1 and CDR2 sequences are GTSNPN and SVGIG (reference sequence). The length of the CDR3 is 12 residues.

The chain uses TRBV7-9 and TRBJ1-4; 9 bases are a match to TRBD1. The ends lost 5 bases at V and 5 bases at J; junction bases unmatched: 6. From germline, CDR1 is SEHNR and CDR2 FQNEAQ (reference sequence). The CDR3 loop spans 15 amino acids. CDR3 DNA sequence: TGTGCCAGCAGCCCCTGGACAGGGGAGAATGAAAAACTGTTTTTT. Amino acid sequence: CASSPWTGENEKLFF.

V is TRBV7-3 and J is TRBJ2-1, with D maybe TRBD1 (5 bases). Germline V CDR1 and CDR2: SGHTA, FQGTGA. Trimming stripped 1 base from V and 2 bases from J, with 9 bases between. The CDR3 spans 15 residues. For the CDR3, the DNA is TGTGCCAGCAGCTTAATAGGGGTGGCCTACAATGAGCAGTTCTTC. It is translated as CASSLIGVAYNEQFF.

The chain links TRBV6-6 to TRBJ2-2; D unresolved. V lost 6 bases, J lost 5 bases, and 10 bases lay in between. Germline values: CDR1 MNHNY, CDR2 SVGAGI (reference sequence). The CDR3 length is 13 residues. CDR3 loop: CASRGQSTGELFF. The CDR3 region has the DNA TGTGCCAGCAGGGGCCAGAGTACCGGGGAGCTGTTTTTT.

The rearrangement uses TRBV5-1 and TRBJ1-3; the D gene is possibly TRBD1 (6 bases). Trimming stripped 3 bases from V and 4 bases from J, with 14 bases between. This CDR3 has 15 amino acids. Germline V CDR1 and CDR2: SGHRS, YFSETQ. The CDR3 spells CASSWGPGKGNTIYF. Here the CDR3 DNA reads TGCGCCAGCAGCTGGGGGCCAGGGAAGGGAAACACCATATATTTT.

The CDR3 nucleotides read TGTGCCAGCACCTCTTCTACAGGGTTTCGGTGGAATGAGCAGTTCTTC. Translation: CASTSSTGFRWNEQFF. This chain links TRBV5-6 with TRBJ2-1; maybe TRBD1 (6 bases). The length of the CDR3 is 16 residues. V lost 6 bases to trimming and J lost 7 bases, with 23 bases between them. From germline, CDR1 is SGHDT and CDR2 YYEEEE.

This clone occurred once. The V gene is TRBV10-2, the J gene TRBJ1-2, with D tentatively TRBD1 (5 bases). The CDR3 is 11 residues long. Germline CDR1 WSHSY, CDR2 SAAADI. Trimming pared 2 bases from V and 7 bases from J, leaving 5 bases between. CDR3 sequence: CASSEGGGYTF. The CDR3, as DNA: TGCGCCAGCAGTGAGGGGGGTGGCTACACCTTC.

This chain links TRBV4-3 with TRBJ2-2; 9 positions match TRBD2. Germline V CDR1 and CDR2: LGHNA, YSLEER. With 6 bases clipped from V and 6 bases from J, the junction kept 8 bases outside the gene matches. This CDR3 contains 15 residues. The CDR3 sequence: CASSPRGGPAGELFF. The CDR3 DNA reads as TGCGCCAGCAGTCCGCGGGGGGGCCCCGCCGGGGAGCTGTTTTTT.

This clone is a singleton in its sample. This chain connects TRBV2 to TRBJ1-2; TRBD1 agrees at 7 bases. The V and J ends lost 8 bases and 4 bases, in that order; junction bases with no gene match: 7. Germline V gene sequence: CDR1 SNHLY, CDR2 FYNNEI. CDR3 length: 13 amino acids. The CDR3 region is CASLTTGIYGYTF. The CDR3 region has the DNA TGTGCCAGCTTGACGACAGGGATCTATGGCTACACCTTC.

Only one count was recorded for this clone. The rearrangement joins TRBV7-8 to TRBJ2-7; D may be TRBD2 (7 bases). This CDR3 comprises 16 residues. Germline CDR1 reads SGHVS; CDR2 reads FQNEAQ. Trimming removed 0 bases at V and 7 bases at J, with 19 bases between. This chain's CDR3 is CASSLAKGEGRGEQYV. CDR3 DNA: TGTGCCAGCAGCTTAGCGAAGGGGGAGGGGCGTGGGGAGCAGTACGTC.

The CDR3 coding sequence is TGTGCCAGCAGTTCTGGTGGCCAATTAAGCCACACTGAAGCTTTCTTT. The encoded protein is CASSSGGQLSHTEAFF. The V gene is TRBV28, the J gene TRBJ1-1, with D unresolved. The CDR3 is 16 residues long. The germline CDR1 and CDR2 sequences are MDHEN and SYDVKM. With 4 bases removed from V and 3 bases from J, the gap between germline ends came to 18 bases.

CDR3 DNA: TGTGCCAGCAGCTTAGCGGGAGTAAACTATGGCTACACCTTC. Amino acids: CASSLAGVNYGYTF. The chain combines TRBV7-8 with TRBJ1-2; D unresolved. Germline assignment: CDR1 SGHVS and CDR2 FQNEAQ. This CDR3 has 14 amino acids. V was clipped by 0 bases and J by 2 bases, with 7 bases between them.

J is TRBJ2-3 and V is TRBV9; weak D call: TRBD2 (6 bases). Germline V CDR1 and CDR2: SGDLS, YYNGEE. V lost 0 bases, J lost 1 base, and 9 bases lay in between. The CDR3 has 15 amino acids. CDR3: CASSVEAGRTDTQYF. CDR3 DNA: TGTGCCAGCAGCGTAGAGGCGGGACGCACAGATACGCAGTATTTT.

V and J are TRBV7-3 and TRBJ2-2; D is uncertain. Trimming stripped 2 bases from V and 3 bases from J, with 1 base between. The CDR3 is 12 amino acids. Germline values: CDR1 SGHTA, CDR2 FQGTGA. This CDR3 reads CASSLYTGELFF. In DNA form, the CDR3 reads TGTGCCAGCAGCTTATACACCGGGGAGCTGTTTTTT.

The V and J genes are TRBV5-1 and TRBJ1-2, with TRBD1 matching over 8 bases. This CDR3 is 12 amino acids long. J gave up 8 bases and V 7 bases, and 7 bases lay outside the gene matches. Germline CDR1 is SGHRS and CDR2 is YFSETQ. The CDR3 nucleotides read TGCGCCAGCCAAGGCAGGGGGCAAGGCTACACCTTC. Translating it yields CASQGRGQGYTF. The full variable domain, rest sourced from reference TRBV5-1 and TRBJ1-2, is KAGVTQTPRYLIKTRGQQVTLSCSPISGHRSVSWYQQTPGQGLQFLFEYFSETQRNKGNFPGRFSGRQFSNSRSEMNVSTLELGDSALYLCASQGRGQGYTFGSGTRLTVV.

J is TRBJ2-7 and V is TRBV13; 9 bases agree with TRBD2. CDR3 size: 14 residues. Losses at the gene ends were 1 base for V and 3 bases for J; bases not matched to a gene: 1. Looked up from germline, CDR1 is PRHDT and CDR2 is FYEKMQ (reference sequence). The CDR3 region is CASSLVLAGYEQYF. The CDR3, as DNA: TGTGCCAGCAGCTTAGTACTAGCGGGCTACGAGCAGTACTTC.